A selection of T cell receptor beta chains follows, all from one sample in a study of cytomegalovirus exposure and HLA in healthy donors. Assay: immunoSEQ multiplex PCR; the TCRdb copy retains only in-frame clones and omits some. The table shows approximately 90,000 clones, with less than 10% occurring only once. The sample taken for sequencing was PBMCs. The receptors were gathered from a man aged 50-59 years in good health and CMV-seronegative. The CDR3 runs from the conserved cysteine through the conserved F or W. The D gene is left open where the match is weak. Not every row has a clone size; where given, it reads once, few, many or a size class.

TGTGCCAGCAGGCCTCCCGGCGGGGGAAATGAAAAACTGTTTTTT	CASRPPGGGNEKLFF	TRBJ1-4	NA	TRBV6-6	few
TGTGCCAGCAGCCCCACGGCAGGGGCCATTTCAAACTATGGCTACACCTTC	CASSPTAGAISNYGYTF	TRBJ1-2	NA	TRBV7-9	few
TGTGCCAGCAGTTACACTGGACAGGCCCGGCAGACCCAGTACTTC	CASSYTGQARQTQYF	TRBJ2-5	TRBD1	TRBV6-5	NA
TGTGCCAGCAGCTTAGAGGGTCTAGCGGGAGATGCAGAGACCCAGTACTTC	CASSLEGLAGDAETQYF	TRBJ2-5	TRBD2	TRBV13	few
TGTGCCAGCAGTTTTGAGGCAGGGAAGGCGAACACCGGGGAGCTGTTTTTT	CASSFEAGKANTGELFF	TRBJ2-2	NA	TRBV28	few
TGCGCCAGCAGGATCTCAGGGGTCTACGAGCAGTACTTC	CASRISGVYEQYF	TRBJ2-7	NA	TRBV5-1	few
TGTGCCATCAGTGAGGACAGGGGCATGAACACTGAAGCTTTCTTT	CAISEDRGMNTEAFF	TRBJ1-1	TRBD1	TRBV10-3	NA
TGTGCCAGCAGCTTTTCAAATACGCAGTATTTT	CASSFSNTQYF	TRBJ2-3	NA	TRBV7-9	few
TGTGCCAGCAGTTACTGGGGGACAGGGGGTAACTATGGCTACACCTTC	CASSYWGTGGNYGYTF	TRBJ1-2	TRBD1	TRBV6-5	few
TGTGCCAGCAGCGAAGGACAGGGGAGGCCCTACGAGCAGTACTTC	CASSEGQGRPYEQYF	TRBJ2-7	TRBD1	TRBV5-4	NA
TGTGCCAGCAGTTTAATGCATTCGGCAGTTACAGGCTACAATGAGCAGTTCTTC	CASSLMHSAVTGYNEQFF	TRBJ2-1	NA	TRBV27	NA
TGCGCCAGCAGCTTGGGGACTTATAGCAATCAGCCCCAGCATTTT	CASSLGTYSNQPQHF	TRBJ1-5	NA	TRBV5-1	NA
TGTGCCAGCAGCGTGGGGGGCGGGAGCGGTATAGGGAAGCAGTTCTTC	CASSVGGGSGIGKQFF	TRBJ2-1	NA	TRBV5-6	NA
TGTGCCAGCAGCTTTATGGGGACTAGCGGGGGACAGACAGATACGCAGTATTTT	CASSFMGTSGGQTDTQYF	TRBJ2-3	TRBD2	TRBV7-8	NA
TGTGCCAGCAGCAGCGTCGGCCGGGGGTCGTACCAAGAGACCCAGTACTTC	CASSSVGRGSYQETQYF	TRBJ2-5	NA	TRBV9	few
TGTGCCAGCAGCTTGGACGGGTATAGCAATCAGCCCCAGCATTTT	CASSLDGYSNQPQHF	TRBJ1-5	NA	TRBV5-8	NA
TGTGCCAGCAGTTACAATATGAGACTAGCGGGGACTTACAATGAGCAGTTCTTC	CASSYNMRLAGTYNEQFF	TRBJ2-1	TRBD2	TRBV27	NA
TGTGCCAGCAGTTTGGGCGGGAGCAGAACAGATACGCAGTATTTT	CASSLGGSRTDTQYF	TRBJ2-3	TRBD2	TRBV27	NA
TGTGCCAGCAGTCTAAGGGGGAAAAGGCCCTACGAGCAGTACTTC	CASSLRGKRPYEQYF	TRBJ2-7	NA	TRBV27	NA
TGTGCCAGCAGCGAGACTAGCGGGGGGGTCTCCGATACGCAGTATTTT	CASSETSGGVSDTQYF	TRBJ2-3	TRBD2	TRBV9	NA
TGTGCCAGCAGCCCCCGGACTAGCGGGATGGAGACCCAGTACTTC	CASSPRTSGMETQYF	TRBJ2-5	TRBD2	TRBV9	few
TGTGCCAGCAGGACCGGGGTGAGCAATCAGCCCCAGCATTTT	CASRTGVSNQPQHF	TRBJ1-5	NA	TRBV6-1	NA
TGTGCCAGCAGTTTAGGGCCCCAGGGTGGTAGGGAGACCCAGTACTTC	CASSLGPQGGRETQYF	TRBJ2-5	NA	TRBV27	NA
TGTGCCAGCAGCGGTGGGGCCCTAGTTGGTGAAGCTTTCTTT	CASSGGALVGEAFF	TRBJ1-1	NA	TRBV5-4	NA
TGCGCCAGCAGCTTGGTAGAGGGCCAAGAGACCCAGTACTTC	CASSLVEGQETQYF	TRBJ2-5	NA	TRBV5-1	NA
TGCGCCAGCAGCTTGGAGGTAGCGCAGTTCTTC	CASSLEVAQFF	TRBJ2-1	NA	TRBV5-1	NA
TGTGCCAGTCTCCACGGACATTCTAGCAATCAGCCCCAGCATTTT	CASLHGHSSNQPQHF	TRBJ1-5	NA	TRBV6-1	NA
TGTGCCAGCAGCCTGGACAGGAACTCCTACGAGCAGTACTTC	CASSLDRNSYEQYF	TRBJ2-7	TRBD1	TRBV7-2	NA
TGCGCCAGCAGCTTGGCAGATATGGCTGGAAACACCATATATTTT	CASSLADMAGNTIYF	TRBJ1-3	NA	TRBV5-1	NA
TGTGCCAGCAGTATGGGGACAGGGTTTTCTAATGAAAAACTGTTTTTT	CASSMGTGFSNEKLFF	TRBJ1-4	TRBD1	TRBV2	few
TGTGCCAGCAGGGCCAGGACTAGCGGGATGTTAGCCAAAAACATTCAGTACTTC	CASRARTSGMLAKNIQYF	TRBJ2-4	TRBD2	TRBV28	few
TGTGCCAGCAGCTCGGACTTGAACACAGATACGCAGTATTTT	CASSSDLNTDTQYF	TRBJ2-3	NA	TRBV11-2	few
TGTGCCATCAGTGACTCAGGGGTGGATCAGCCCCAGCATTTT	CAISDSGVDQPQHF	TRBJ1-5	NA	TRBV10-3	NA
TGCAGCGTTGGGGGGGGACAGGTGTCCGGCTACACCTTC	CSVGGGQVSGYTF	TRBJ1-2	TRBD1	TRBV29-1	few
TGTGCCAGTAGTATAGAGGCGGGAGGAAGACATGAGCAGTTCTTC	CASSIEAGGRHEQFF	TRBJ2-1	TRBD2	TRBV19	NA
TGTGCCAGCAGGCACAGGGGAACCGGGGAGCTGTTTTTT	CASRHRGTGELFF	TRBJ2-2	TRBD1	TRBV6-6	few
TGCGCCAGCAGCTCCGGGACAGGGGGCTCTGCTAATGAAAAACTGTTTTTT	CASSSGTGGSANEKLFF	TRBJ1-4	TRBD1	TRBV5-1	few
TGTGCCAGCAGTTTATCGGGGGCGGATGAGCAGTTCTTC	CASSLSGADEQFF	TRBJ2-1	NA	TRBV27	NA
TGTGCCAGCAGTGAATTGGGGACAGGCCTCCGCGGGGCCAACGTCCTGACTTTC	CASSELGTGLRGANVLTF	TRBJ2-6	TRBD1	TRBV25-1	few
TGTGCCAGCAGTTTACCACTCGGCGAGCAGTACTTC	CASSLPLGEQYF	TRBJ2-7	NA	TRBV27	NA
TGTGCCAGCAGCTTATTTGGGGACAGCTATGGCTACACCTTC	CASSLFGDSYGYTF	TRBJ1-2	TRBD1	TRBV7-9	NA
TGTGCCATCAGTGAGTCTTCCAGGAACACTGAAGCTTTCTTT	CAISESSRNTEAFF	TRBJ1-1	NA	TRBV10-3	NA